These 30 T cell receptor beta chains share one sample of origin, sequenced in a study of OX40 agonist ivuxolimab in advanced cancers. TCRdb keeps only in-frame clones here, not all; method: immunoSEQ multiplex PCR. The sample holds 90,000 to 100,000 clones, roughly nine tenths seen once. The specimen comprised CD4+ or CD8+ T cells sorted from blood, sampled in a trial of the OX40 agonist ivuxolimab. Receptors originate from an adult with an advanced solid tumor such as melanoma, head and neck, liver or kidney cancer.

This clone has only a few counts. The CDR3 bases are TGTGCCAGCAGCTTATGGGGTGGGAACACTGAAGCTTTCTTT. Its protein is CASSLWGGNTEAFF. The chain links TRBV7-9 to TRBJ1-1; D is ambiguous. CDR1 SEHNR and CDR2 FQNEAQ come from the germline V gene (reference sequence). The CDR3 is 14 residues long. Trimming cost V 2 bases and J 1 base, with 8 bases left between them.

This chain connects TRBV2 to TRBJ2-1; 11 bases agree with TRBD2. The CDR3 extends over 15 amino acids. Germline V gene data show CDR1 as SNHLY and CDR2 as FYNNEI. The J segment lost 7 bases and the V segment lost 6 bases, leaving 8 bases of the junction unmatched. CDR3 region: CASSKGTSGFNEQFF. The CDR3 nucleotides are TGTGCCAGCAGCAAAGGGACTAGCGGTTTTAATGAGCAGTTCTTC.

This clone was counted between two and nine times. V and J are TRBV19 and TRBJ1-2; 7 bases fit TRBD1. The germline V gene encodes CDR1 LNHDA and CDR2 SQIVND (reference sequence). This CDR3 comprises 14 residues. The trim removed 5 bases at V and 2 bases at J, leaving 5 bases unmatched. This CDR3 is CASSSLGQNYGYTF. The CDR3 DNA is TGTGCCAGTAGTTCGCTGGGACAGAACTATGGCTACACCTTC.

The chain combines TRBV6-5 with TRBJ1-4; D gene ambiguous. Germline CDR1 and CDR2: MNHEY and SVGAGI. This CDR3 spans 12 amino acids. V was trimmed by 8 bases and J by 5 bases, leaving 9 bases between them. This CDR3 is CASAQRNEKLFF. The CDR3 region has the DNA TGTGCCAGCGCCCAGAGGAATGAAAAACTGTTTTTT.

This clone came up once. For the CDR3, the DNA is TGTGCCAGCAGTTACGCCGGGCCAGGGGGGGATTCACCCCTCCACTTT. This encodes CASSYAGPGGDSPLHF. This chain links TRBV6-5 with TRBJ1-6, with 7 bases aligning to TRBD1. The CDR3 loop spans 16 amino acids. With V trimmed by 2 bases and J by 8 bases, 9 bases remained unmatched. Germline values: CDR1 MNHEY, CDR2 SVGAGI.

The chain carries TRBV4-3 and TRBJ2-3, with D uncertain. The CDR3 consists of 14 residues. Trimming removed 0 bases from V and 2 bases from J, with 6 bases in between. Per the germline V gene, CDR1 is LGHNA and CDR2 is YSLEER. In DNA form, the CDR3 reads TGCGCCAGCAGCCAAGAGCTCCTCACAGATACGCAGTATTTT. Translated, it gives CASSQELLTDTQYF.

The chain couples TRBV7-8 to TRBJ1-5; D is perhaps TRBD1 (5 bases). Per germline, CDR1 SGHVS and CDR2 FQNEAQ. The CDR3 has 15 residues. V was clipped by 0 bases and J by 6 bases, with 12 bases between them. The CDR3 DNA reads as TGTGCCAGCAGCTTAGCTTCTCTGGGGGGTCAGCCCCAGCATTTT. It translates to CASSLASLGGQPQHF.

This rearrangement joins TRBV7-6 to TRBJ1-1, with 7 bases that match TRBD1. The V gene's germline CDR1 is SGHVS and CDR2 FNYEAQ. This CDR3 comprises 14 residues. V shed 5 bases, J shed 1 base, and the junction held 4 bases outside the gene matches. The CDR3 nucleotides read TGTGCCAGCAGCCCCCGGACAGGGAACACTGAAGCTTTCTTT. This gives the protein CASSPRTGNTEAFF.

CDR3 DNA: TGCAGCGTTGGGGCCGGGACAGGGGCCTACGAGCAGTACTTC. Amino acids: CSVGAGTGAYEQYF. The V call is TRBV29-1, the J call TRBJ2-7, with 10 positions matching TRBD1. CDR1 SQVTM and CDR2 ANQGSEA come from the germline V gene. The V segment lost 4 bases and the J segment 2 bases; nucleotides outside the gene matches: 5. The CDR3 sequence is 14 residues long.

The genes are TRBV10-3 and TRBJ2-7, with no clear D. The CDR3 is 14 amino acids. Deletions cut 4 bases from V and 1 base from J, with 11 bases between. The V gene's germline CDR1 is ENHRY and CDR2 SYGVKD. The CDR3 loop reads CAISGGDRSYEQYV. The CDR3, as DNA: TGTGCCATCAGTGGCGGCGATCGGTCCTACGAGCAGTACGTC.

This chain connects TRBV5-6 to TRBJ1-2; D remains unclear. Trimming pared 3 bases from V and 6 bases from J, leaving 18 bases between. CDR3 length: 15 residues. Germline V gene data show CDR1 as SGHDT and CDR2 as YYEEEE. The CDR3 region is CASSYTARVLNGYTF. The DNA of the CDR3 is TGTGCCAGCAGCTACACCGCGAGGGTGCTGAATGGCTACACCTTC. Using reference TRBV5-6 and TRBJ1-2 for the parts outside the CDR3, the full variable domain is DAGVTQSPTHLIKTRGQQVTLRCSPKSGHDTVSWYQQALGQGPQFIFQYYEEEERQRGNFPDRFSGHQFPNYSSELNVNALLLGDSALYLCASSYTARVLNGYTFGSGTRLTVV.

V usage is TRBV28 and J usage is TRBJ1-1; weak D call: TRBD1 (5 bases). V was shortened by 3 bases and J by 4 bases, with 9 bases between the two germline ends. The CDR3 totals 13 residues. From germline, CDR1 is MDHEN and CDR2 SYDVKM. Written as DNA, the CDR3 is TGTGCCAGCAGTTTGCGGGGGGTCACTGAAGCTTTCTTT. Translated: CASSLRGVTEAFF.

This clone has a handful of counts. The gene calls are TRBV2 and TRBJ1-2, with D possibly matching TRBD1 (5 bases). Trimming took off 4 bases at V and 4 bases at J, with 16 bases between the two ends. Germline V lookup: CDR1 SNHLY, CDR2 FYNNEI. The CDR3 is 15 residues long. The chain's CDR3 is CASSGGNSGGYGYTF. In DNA form, the CDR3 reads TGTGCCAGCAGTGGTGGTAACAGTGGGGGCTATGGCTACACCTTC.

This chain uses TRBV11-2 with TRBJ1-2, with D hard to call. Germline V lookup: CDR1 SGHAT, CDR2 FQNNGV. The CDR3 loop spans 15 amino acids. V shed 2 bases and J shed 8 bases, with 18 bases lying between them. DNA of the CDR3: TGTGCCAGCAGCTTACTTGGTCGACGGGTGGAGGGCTACACCTTC. Translation: CASSLLGRRVEGYTF.

The chain links TRBV4-1 to TRBJ1-1; D ambiguous. Germline CDR1 and CDR2: MGHRA and YSYEKL. Trimming removed 4 bases from V and 0 bases from J, with 9 bases in between. There are 14 residues in the CDR3. This chain's CDR3 is CASSPFIMNTEAFF. The CDR3 DNA sequence: TGCGCCAGCAGCCCCTTCATTATGAACACTGAAGCTTTCTTT.

This clone turned up a few times. The CDR3 DNA is TGTGCCAGCAGTAGACTAGCCCTCGTCAACAATGAGCAGTTCTTC. This encodes CASSRLALVNNEQFF. The chain joins TRBV28 to TRBJ2-1, with TRBD2 identical over 7 bases. Germline CDR1 reads MDHEN; CDR2 reads SYDVKM. Unmatched junction bases numbered 9, after V lost 5 bases and J lost 5 bases. CDR3 size: 15 residues.

V usage is TRBV7-9 and J usage is TRBJ1-3, with D unclear. Per germline, CDR1 SEHNR and CDR2 FQNEAQ (reference sequence). This CDR3 has 17 amino acids. Trimming removed 4 bases at V and 0 bases at J, with 16 bases between. The CDR3 nucleotides are TGTGCCAGCAGCTCCCAAGGAGTGATAAACTCTGGAAACACCATATATTTT. Its protein is CASSSQGVINSGNTIYF.

The gene calls are TRBV7-9 and TRBJ1-6, with D uncertain. The ends were cut back, 2 bases at V and 10 bases at J, with 15 bases in the middle. CDR3 length: 15 amino acids. Germline V lookup: CDR1 SEHNR, CDR2 FQNEAQ (reference sequence). CDR3 nucleotides: TGTGCCAGCAGCTTATCTCACATACAATCCTCACCCCTCCACTTT. It specifies CASSLSHIQSSPLHF.

The chain links TRBV23-1 to TRBJ1-5; no firm D call. TRBV23-1 is labeled an ORF, and its function is uncertain. This CDR3 has 14 amino acids. Trimming stripped 2 bases from V and 9 bases from J, with 14 bases between. CDR3 residues: CASSQQPYDPPQHF. The CDR3 bases are TGCGCCAGCAGTCAACAACCTTATGACCCGCCCCAGCATTTT.

The chain has TRBV7-9 and TRBJ2-1, with 12 bases matching TRBD2. The CDR3 sequence is 15 residues long. CDR1 is SEHNR and CDR2 is FQNEAQ in the germline V gene (reference sequence). Trimming removed 4 bases from V and 3 bases from J; junction bases left unmatched: 1. CDR3 sequence reads: CASSSLAGGYNEQFF. CDR3 DNA sequence: TGTGCCAGCAGCTCACTAGCGGGGGGCTACAATGAGCAGTTCTTC.

The chain is built from TRBV7-2 and TRBJ1-3, with TRBD1 as a possible D gene (6 bases). The germline V and J ends were trimmed by 2 bases and 7 bases, with 24 bases remaining between them. Germline values: CDR1 SGHTA, CDR2 FQGNSA. CDR3 length equals 18 residues. The CDR3 protein is CASSLIPGAQRELNTIYF. DNA of the CDR3: TGTGCCAGCAGCTTAATCCCAGGGGCGCAGAGGGAGCTTAACACCATATATTTT. Together with reference TRBV7-2 and TRBJ1-3, the CDR3 gives the full variable domain: GAGVSQSPSNKVTEKGKDVELRCDPISGHTALYWYRQSLGQGLEFLIYFQGNSAPDKSGLPSDRFSAERTGGSVSTLTIQRTQQEDSAVYLCASSLIPGAQRELNTIYFGEGSWLTVV.

The J gene is TRBJ1-2, the V gene TRBV5-1, with a weak D call TRBD1 (5 bases). The CDR3 contains 14 residues. Trimming stripped 0 bases from V and 3 bases from J, with 9 bases between. The germline CDR1 and CDR2 sequences are SGHRS and YFSETQ. The CDR3 coding sequence is TGCGCCAGCAGCTTGGATGTGGGGGACTATGGCTACACCTTC. Translating it yields CASSLDVGDYGYTF.

This clone was seen only a few times. In the same sample, other DNA sequences code for this CDR3. V gene TRBV9 combines with J gene TRBJ1-1; D remains unclear. The CDR3 has 13 residues. Trimming pared 0 bases from V and 0 bases from J, leaving 3 bases between. Germline V gene data show CDR1 as SGDLS and CDR2 as YYNGEE. The chain's CDR3 is CASSVALNTEAFF. CDR3 sequence (DNA): TGTGCCAGCAGCGTAGCCCTGAACACTGAAGCTTTCTTT.

As DNA, the CDR3 is TGTGCCAGCTCAATCGGGACAGGTAACTCTGGAAACACCATATATTTT. Protein: CASSIGTGNSGNTIYF. V is TRBV18 and J is TRBJ1-3, with TRBD1 matching 8 bases. J was trimmed by 0 bases and V by 5 bases; bases with no gene match: 6. Germline V lookup: CDR1 KGHSH, CDR2 LQKENI. The CDR3 runs to 16 residues.

CDR3 protein: CASSYGDRPTQYF. CDR3 sequence (DNA): TGTGCCAGCAGTTACGGGGACCGGCCGACCCAGTACTTC. The rearrangement links TRBV6-5 to TRBJ2-5; possibly TRBD1 or TRBD2 for D (5 bases each). The germline V gene has CDR1 MNHEY and CDR2 SVGAGI. CDR3 length equals 13 residues. V was shortened by 2 bases and J by 7 bases, with 11 bases between the two germline ends.

This clone is a singleton in its sample. The chain has TRBV5-1 and TRBJ2-1; a weak D match, TRBD2 (5 bases). The germline gives CDR1 SGHRS, CDR2 YFSETQ. The CDR3 length is 14 residues. Trimming shortened V by 4 bases and J by 2 bases, and 10 bases separated the two germline ends. For the CDR3, the DNA is TGCGCCAGCAGCCGGGGAAGTACCTACAATGAGCAGTTCTTC. Encoded protein: CASSRGSTYNEQFF.

The chain carries TRBV30 and TRBJ2-7; 10 bases line up with TRBD1. After removal of 3 bases from V and 2 bases from J, the junction contained 16 bases not matched to a gene. The germline CDR1 and CDR2 sequences are GTSNPN and SVGIG (reference sequence). This CDR3 spans 18 amino acids. The CDR3 sequence: CAWSAPGVGTGVPYEQYV. In nucleotides, the CDR3 is TGTGCCTGGAGCGCCCCAGGAGTCGGGACAGGGGTGCCCTACGAGCAGTACGTC.

This chain joins TRBV19 and TRBJ1-5, with TRBD1 as a possible D gene (6 bases). The germline V gene has CDR1 LNHDA and CDR2 SQIVND (reference sequence). The CDR3 has 16 amino acids. The germline V and J ends were trimmed by 3 bases and 4 bases, with 16 bases remaining between them. The CDR3: CASSMPHRGRNQPQHF. The CDR3, as DNA: TGTGCCAGTAGTATGCCCCATAGGGGGAGAAATCAGCCCCAGCATTTT.

The chain is built from TRBV18 and TRBJ2-7, with 15 nucleotides matching TRBD2. The V gene's germline CDR1 is KGHSH and CDR2 LQKENI. V dropped 6 bases and J dropped 9; count of bases not matched to a gene: 9. The CDR3 is made up of 15 amino acids. DNA for the CDR3: TGTGCCAGCTCTCCCGGGACTAGCGGGAGGTCCGTGCAGTACGTC. This encodes CASSPGTSGRSVQYV.

The chain carries TRBV6-5 and TRBJ1-2; 8 positions agree with TRBD1. The CDR3 spans 13 residues. Germline CDR1 reads MNHEY; CDR2 reads SVGAGI. J lost 8 bases, V lost 0 bases, and 2 bases had no gene match. CDR3 amino acids: CASSYSGDRGYTF. The DNA of the CDR3 is TGTGCCAGCAGTTACTCGGGGGACAGGGGCTACACCTTC.